This T cell receptor beta chain was retrieved from a study of blood T cell repertoires in COVID-19. Study in general: Samples came from the United States, Italy and Spain, spanning acute and convalescent COVID-19.

Germline assignment: CDR1 SNHLY and CDR2 FYNNEI. The CDR3 totals 15 residues. Trimming took 7 bases from V and 5 from J; bases not matched to a gene: 10. TCRdb's table, derived via immunoSEQ multiplex PCR, lists solely in-frame clones and lacks some. The profile shows about 150,000 clones, about 90% of them singletons. This clone was seen only a few times. This clonotype was sampled from a woman in her 70s with acute or convalescent COVID-19. The V and J genes are TRBV2 and TRBJ1-4; 7 nucleotides align to TRBD1. Sequencing input: peripheral blood. CDR3 loop: CASKKTGTENEKLFF. DNA for the CDR3: TGTGCCAGCAAAAAAACCGGGACAGAGAATGAAAAACTGTTTTTT.